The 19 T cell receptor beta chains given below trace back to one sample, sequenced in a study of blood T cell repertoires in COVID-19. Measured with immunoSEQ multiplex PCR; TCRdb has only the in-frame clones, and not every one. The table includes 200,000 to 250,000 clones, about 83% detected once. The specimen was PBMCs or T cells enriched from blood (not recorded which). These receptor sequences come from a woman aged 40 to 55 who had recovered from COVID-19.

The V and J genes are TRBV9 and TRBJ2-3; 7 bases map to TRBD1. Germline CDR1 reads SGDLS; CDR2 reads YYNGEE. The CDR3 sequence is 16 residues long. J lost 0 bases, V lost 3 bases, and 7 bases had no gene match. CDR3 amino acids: CASSGIRGLSTDTQYF. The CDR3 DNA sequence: TGTGCCAGCAGCGGGATCAGGGGGTTGAGCACAGATACGCAGTATTTT.

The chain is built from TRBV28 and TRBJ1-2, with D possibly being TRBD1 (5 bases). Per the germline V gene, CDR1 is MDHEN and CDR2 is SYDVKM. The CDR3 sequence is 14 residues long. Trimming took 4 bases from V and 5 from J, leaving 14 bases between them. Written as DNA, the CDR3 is TGTGCCAGCAGTTCTGGAAGGGGAGGATATGGCTACACCTTC. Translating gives CASSSGRGGYGYTF.

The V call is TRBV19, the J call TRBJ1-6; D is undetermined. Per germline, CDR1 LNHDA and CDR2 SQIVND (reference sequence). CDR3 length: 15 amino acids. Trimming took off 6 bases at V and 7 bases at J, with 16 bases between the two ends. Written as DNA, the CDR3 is TGTGCCAGTAGGTACTCTTCGGTCGAAAATTCACCCCTCCACTTT. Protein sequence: CASRYSSVENSPLHF.

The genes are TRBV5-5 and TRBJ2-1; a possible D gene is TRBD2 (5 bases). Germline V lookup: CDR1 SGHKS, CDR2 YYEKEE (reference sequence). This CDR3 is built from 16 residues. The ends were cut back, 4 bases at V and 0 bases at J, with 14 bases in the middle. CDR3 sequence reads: CASSADSLSSYNEQFF. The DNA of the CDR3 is TGTGCCAGCAGCGCGGACTCCTTGAGCTCCTACAATGAGCAGTTCTTC. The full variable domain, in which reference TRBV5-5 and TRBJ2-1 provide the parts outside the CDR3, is DAGVTQSPTHLIKTRGQQVTLRCSPISGHKSVSWYQQVLGQGPQFIFQYYEKEERGRGNFPDRFSARQFPNYSSELNVNALLLGDSALYLCASSADSLSSYNEQFFGPGTRLTVL.

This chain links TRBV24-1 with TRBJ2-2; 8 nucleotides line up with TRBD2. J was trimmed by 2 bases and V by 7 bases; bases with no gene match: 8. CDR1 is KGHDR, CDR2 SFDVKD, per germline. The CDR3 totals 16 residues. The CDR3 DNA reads TGTGCCACCAGGAAAGAAACTAGCGGTAACACCGGGGAGCTGTTTTTT. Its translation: CATRKETSGNTGELFF.

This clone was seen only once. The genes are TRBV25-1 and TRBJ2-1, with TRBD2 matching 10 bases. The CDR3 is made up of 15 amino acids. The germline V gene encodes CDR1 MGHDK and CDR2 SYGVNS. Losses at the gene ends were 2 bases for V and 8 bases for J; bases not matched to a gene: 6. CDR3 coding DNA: TGTGCCAGCAGTGAAAGAACTAGCGGGATCGATGAGCAGTTCTTC. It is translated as CASSERTSGIDEQFF.

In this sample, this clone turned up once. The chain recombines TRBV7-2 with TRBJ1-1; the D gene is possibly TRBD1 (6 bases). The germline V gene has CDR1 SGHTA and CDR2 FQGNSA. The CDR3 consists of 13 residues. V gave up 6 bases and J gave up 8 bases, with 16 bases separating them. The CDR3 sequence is CASSFDRRGEAFF. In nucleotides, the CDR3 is TGTGCCAGCAGTTTCGACAGGCGAGGAGAAGCTTTCTTT.

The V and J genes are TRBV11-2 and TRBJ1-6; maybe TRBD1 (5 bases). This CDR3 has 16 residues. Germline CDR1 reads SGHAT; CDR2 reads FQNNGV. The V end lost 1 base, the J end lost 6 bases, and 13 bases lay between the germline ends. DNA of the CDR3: TGTGCCAGCAGCTTAGGCCCCCTTGGGGCTAATTCACCCCTCCACTTT. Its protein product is CASSLGPLGANSPLHF.

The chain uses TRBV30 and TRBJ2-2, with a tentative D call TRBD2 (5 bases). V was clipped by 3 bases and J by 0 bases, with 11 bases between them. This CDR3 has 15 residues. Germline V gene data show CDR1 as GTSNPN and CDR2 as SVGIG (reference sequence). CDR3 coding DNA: TGTGCCTGGAGAACGGGAAGCGCGAACACCGGGGAGCTGTTTTTT. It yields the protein CAWRTGSANTGELFF.

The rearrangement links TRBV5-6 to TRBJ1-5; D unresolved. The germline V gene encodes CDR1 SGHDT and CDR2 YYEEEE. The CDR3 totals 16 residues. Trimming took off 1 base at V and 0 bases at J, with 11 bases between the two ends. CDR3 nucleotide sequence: TGTGCCAGCAGCTTGCGGTATCAATATAGCAATCAGCCCCAGCATTTT. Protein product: CASSLRYQYSNQPQHF.

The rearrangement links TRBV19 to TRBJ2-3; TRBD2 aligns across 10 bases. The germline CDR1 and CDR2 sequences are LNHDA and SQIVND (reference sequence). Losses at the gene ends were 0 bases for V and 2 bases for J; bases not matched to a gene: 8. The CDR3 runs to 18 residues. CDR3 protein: CASSIDLRLAGATDTQYF. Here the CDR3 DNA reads TGTGCCAGTAGTATAGATCTCCGCCTAGCGGGAGCCACAGATACGCAGTATTTT.

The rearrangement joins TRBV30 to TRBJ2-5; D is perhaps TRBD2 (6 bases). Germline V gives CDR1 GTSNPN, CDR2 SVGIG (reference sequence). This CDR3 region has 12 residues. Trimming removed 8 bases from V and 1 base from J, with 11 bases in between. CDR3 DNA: TGTGCCCTCGGGGGATTCCAAGAGACCCAGTACTTC. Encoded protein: CALGGFQETQYF.

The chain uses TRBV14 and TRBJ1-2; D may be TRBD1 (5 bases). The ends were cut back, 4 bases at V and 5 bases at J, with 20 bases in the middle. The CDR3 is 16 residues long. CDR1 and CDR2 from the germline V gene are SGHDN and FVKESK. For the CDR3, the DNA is TGTGCCAGCAGCCCCCCTGGTCGGCCAGGGTGGTATGGCTACACCTTC. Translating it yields CASSPPGRPGWYGYTF.

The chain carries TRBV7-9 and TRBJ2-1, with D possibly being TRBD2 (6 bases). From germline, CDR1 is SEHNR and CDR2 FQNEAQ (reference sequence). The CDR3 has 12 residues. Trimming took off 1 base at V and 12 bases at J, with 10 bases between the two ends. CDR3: CASSLEQGGQFF. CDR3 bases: TGTGCCAGCAGCTTAGAGCAGGGAGGGCAGTTCTTC.

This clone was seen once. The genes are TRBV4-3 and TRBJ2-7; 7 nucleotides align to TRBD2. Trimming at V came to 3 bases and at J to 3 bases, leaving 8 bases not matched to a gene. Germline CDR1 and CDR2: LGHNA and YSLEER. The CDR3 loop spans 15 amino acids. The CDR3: CASSHHSGLFYEQYV. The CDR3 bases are TGCGCCAGCAGCCATCATAGCGGGTTGTTCTACGAGCAGTACGTC.

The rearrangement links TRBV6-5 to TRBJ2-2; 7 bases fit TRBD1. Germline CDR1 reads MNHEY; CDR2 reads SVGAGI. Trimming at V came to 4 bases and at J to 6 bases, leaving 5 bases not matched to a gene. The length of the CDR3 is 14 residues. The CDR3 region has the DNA TGTGCCAGCAGTTGGAACAGGGGTTCCGGGGAGCTGTTTTTT. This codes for CASSWNRGSGELFF.

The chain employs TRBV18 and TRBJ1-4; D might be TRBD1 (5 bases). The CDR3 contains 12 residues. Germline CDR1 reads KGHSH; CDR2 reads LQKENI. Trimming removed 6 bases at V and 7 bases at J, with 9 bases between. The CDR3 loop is CASSQGAEKLFF. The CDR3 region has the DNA TGTGCCAGCTCCCAGGGTGCTGAAAAACTGTTTTTT. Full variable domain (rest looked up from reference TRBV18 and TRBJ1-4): NAGVMQNPRHLVRRRGQEARLRCSPMKGHSHVYWYRQLPEEGLKFMVYLQKENIIDESGMPKERFSAEFPKEGPSILRIQQVVRGDSAAYFCASSQGAEKLFFGSGTQLSVL.

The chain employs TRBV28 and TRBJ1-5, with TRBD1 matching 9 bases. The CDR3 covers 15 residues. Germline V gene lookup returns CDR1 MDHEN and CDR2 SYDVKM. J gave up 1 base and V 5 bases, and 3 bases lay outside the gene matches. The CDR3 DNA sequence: TGTGCCAGCAGTCCTGGGACAGGGAGCAATCAGCCCCAGCATTTT. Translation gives CASSPGTGSNQPQHF.

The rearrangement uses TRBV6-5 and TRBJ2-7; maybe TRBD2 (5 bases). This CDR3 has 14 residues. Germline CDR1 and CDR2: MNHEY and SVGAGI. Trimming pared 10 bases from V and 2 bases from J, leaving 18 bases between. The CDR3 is CAISVRRLTYEQYF. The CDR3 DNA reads TGTGCCATCTCCGTGCGGAGGCTCACCTACGAGCAGTACTTC.